The 27 T cell receptor beta chains given below trace back to one sample, sequenced in a study of T cell responses to AZD1222 COVID-19 vaccine. This table comes from immunoSEQ multiplex PCR, and its TCRdb copy is limited to in-frame clones, with some not included. The sample shows about 96,000 clones, 80% to 90% of them seen only once. The sequencing here drew on peripheral blood, taken on day 0 of AZD1222 vaccination. All receptors come from an adult in good health.

V gene TRBV30 combines with J gene TRBJ2-7, with TRBD1 matching 12 bases. This CDR3 is built from 15 residues. The ends lost 4 bases at V and 6 bases at J; junction bases unmatched: 10. The germline CDR1 and CDR2 sequences are GTSNPN and SVGIG (reference sequence). The CDR3 bases are TGTGCCTGGACCCGTGGCGGGACAGGGGGCCGCGAGCAGTACTTC. It specifies CAWTRGGTGGREQYF.

Only a few counts were recorded for this clone. The V call is TRBV5-6, the J call TRBJ2-7, with unresolved D. The germline V gene has CDR1 SGHDT and CDR2 YYEEEE. This CDR3 has 12 amino acids. V was trimmed by 2 bases and J by 7 bases, leaving 10 bases between them. CDR3 bases: TGTGCCAGCAGCTTAAGCCTGGAGGAGCAGTACTTC. It is translated as CASSLSLEEQYF. The entire variable domain, with the rest obtained from reference TRBV5-6 and TRBJ2-7, is as follows: DAGVTQSPTHLIKTRGQQVTLRCSPKSGHDTVSWYQQALGQGPQFIFQYYEEEERQRGNFPDRFSGHQFPNYSSELNVNALLLGDSALYLCASSLSLEEQYFGPGTRLTVT.

The J gene is TRBJ1-4, the V gene TRBV5-6; D unresolved. The CDR3 runs to 14 residues. Germline CDR1 and CDR2: SGHDT and YYEEEE. V dropped 1 base and J dropped 8 bases, with 12 bases sitting between them. The CDR3 coding sequence is TGTGCCAGCAGCTTGCAGGCCCTAGAAGAAAAACTGTTTTTT. Amino acid sequence: CASSLQALEEKLFF. The full variable domain, completed using reference TRBV5-6 and TRBJ1-4, is DAGVTQSPTHLIKTRGQQVTLRCSPKSGHDTVSWYQQALGQGPQFIFQYYEEEERQRGNFPDRFSGHQFPNYSSELNVNALLLGDSALYLCASSLQALEEKLFFGSGTQLSVL.

This sequence joins TRBV14 and TRBJ2-7; D gene unclear. The CDR3 has 15 amino acids. Germline assignment: CDR1 SGHDN and CDR2 FVKESK. V lost 2 bases to trimming and J lost 2 bases, with 13 bases between them. CDR3 amino acids: CASSQLFSLPYEQYF. CDR3 in DNA: TGTGCCAGCAGCCAATTGTTCAGCCTTCCCTACGAGCAGTACTTC.

The V call is TRBV5-1, the J call TRBJ1-3; D is undetermined. This CDR3 has 16 amino acids. Germline V gene sequence: CDR1 SGHRS, CDR2 YFSETQ. Trimming removed 0 bases from V and 0 bases from J, with 10 bases in between. The CDR3 bases are TGCGCCAGCAGCTTGGCCTTCGGAGCCTCTGGAAACACCATATATTTT. Residues: CASSLAFGASGNTIYF.

V is TRBV4-3 and J is TRBJ1-6; D remains ambiguous. Germline CDR1 LGHNA, CDR2 YSLEER. V was trimmed by 1 base and J by 7 bases, leaving 11 bases between them. The CDR3 spans 15 residues. In nucleotides, the CDR3 is TGCGCCAGCAGCCAAGTGTGGGGTGGAAATTCACCCCTCCACTTT. This sequence encodes CASSQVWGGNSPLHF.

The V and J genes are TRBV5-6 and TRBJ1-6; D is ambiguous. V was pared by 2 bases and J by 10 bases, with 13 bases between. Germline assignment: CDR1 SGHDT and CDR2 YYEEEE. The CDR3 sequence is 14 residues long. The CDR3 nucleotides read TGTGCCAGCAGCTTCAGCCAGCCTAACTCACCCCTCCACTTT. This sequence encodes CASSFSQPNSPLHF. Variable domain in full (rest from reference TRBV5-6 and TRBJ1-6): DAGVTQSPTHLIKTRGQQVTLRCSPKSGHDTVSWYQQALGQGPQFIFQYYEEEERQRGNFPDRFSGHQFPNYSSELNVNALLLGDSALYLCASSFSQPNSPLHFGNGTRLTVT.

The chain employs TRBV3-1 (or the pseudogene TRBV3-2) and TRBJ2-1; 10 nucleotides align to TRBD2. The CDR3 totals 15 residues. CDR1 and CDR2 from the germline V gene are LGHDT and YNNKEL (reference sequence). The trim removed 4 bases at V and 3 bases at J, leaving 3 bases unmatched. CDR3 nucleotides: TGTGCCAGCAGCCCCACTAGCGGGGTCTACAATGAGCAGTTCTTC. Residues: CASSPTSGVYNEQFF.

The rearrangement joins TRBV9 to TRBJ1-2, with unresolved D. The germline CDR1 and CDR2 sequences are SGDLS and YYNGEE. The V end lost 0 bases, the J end lost 2 bases, and 11 bases lay between the germline ends. This CDR3 has 15 amino acids. In DNA form, the CDR3 reads TGTGCCAGCAGCGTAGGGAGCGCATGGAACTATGGCTACACCTTC. It encodes CASSVGSAWNYGYTF.

The V and J genes are TRBV3-1 (or the pseudogene TRBV3-2) and TRBJ1-6; D gene unclear. The CDR3 length is 13 residues. The V end lost 2 bases, the J end lost 8 bases, and 7 bases lay between the germline ends. Germline CDR1 and CDR2: LGHDT and YNNKEL (reference sequence). In DNA form, the CDR3 reads TGTGCCAGCAGCCAAACAGCGGATTCACCCCTCCACTTT. This codes for CASSQTADSPLHF.

This rearrangement joins TRBV6-4 to TRBJ2-1, with TRBD2 matching 8 bases. V was pared by 4 bases and J by 10 bases, with 6 bases of the junction left unmatched. The CDR3 sequence is 13 residues long. Per the germline V gene, CDR1 is MRHNA and CDR2 is SNTAGT. The CDR3 sequence: CASSAGGEREQFF. CDR3 in DNA: TGTGCCAGCAGTGCCGGGGGGGAGAGAGAGCAGTTCTTC.

The chain uses TRBV5-4 and TRBJ2-5; possible D gene TRBD1, 6 bases. Germline V gene lookup returns CDR1 SGHNT and CDR2 YYREEE (reference sequence). Trimming shortened V by 3 bases and J by 2 bases, and 14 bases separated the two germline ends. This CDR3 spans 15 amino acids. The CDR3: CASSSRQDPQETQYF. The CDR3 DNA sequence: TGTGCCAGCAGCTCTCGACAGGACCCTCAAGAGACCCAGTACTTC. The whole variable domain, filled in from reference TRBV5-4 and TRBJ2-5, reads ETGVTQSPTHLIKTRGQQVTLRCSSQSGHNTVSWYQQALGQGPQFIFQYYREEENGRGNFPPRFSGLQFPNYSSELNVNALELDDSALYLCASSSRQDPQETQYFGPGTRLLVL.

V usage is TRBV12-5 and J usage is TRBJ2-2; D possibly uses TRBD1 or TRBD2 (5 bases each). CDR1 and CDR2 from the germline V gene are LGHNT and FRNRAP. The V and J ends lost 4 bases and 4 bases respectively, with 16 bases between them. This CDR3 comprises 16 residues. The DNA of the CDR3 is TGTGCTAGTGGTTGGGACCTCTACGATTTCACCGGGGAGCTGTTTTTT. It translates to CASGWDLYDFTGELFF.

The chain links TRBV5-4 to TRBJ2-3; TRBD2 matches 11 bases. CDR3 length: 17 amino acids. V was pared by 0 bases and J by 2 bases, with 5 bases of the junction left unmatched. Germline V gene lookup returns CDR1 SGHNT and CDR2 YYREEE (reference sequence). The CDR3 is CASSLGVAGGFTDTQYF. CDR3 nucleotide sequence: TGTGCCAGCAGCTTGGGCGTAGCGGGGGGGTTCACAGATACGCAGTATTTT.

This chain uses TRBV6-4 with TRBJ2-1; 9 positions match TRBD1. The CDR3 extends over 15 amino acids. V shed 9 bases and J 4 bases; nucleotides not matched to a gene: 10. Germline CDR1 is MRHNA and CDR2 is SNTAGT. DNA for the CDR3: TGTGCCAGTCTAACCGGGACAGGGCTATACAATGAGCAGTTCTTC. Translated: CASLTGTGLYNEQFF.

The chain links TRBV7-8 to TRBJ2-1, with D tentatively TRBD1 (5 bases). V dropped 2 bases and J dropped 9 bases, with 5 bases sitting between them. Germline V gene lookup returns CDR1 SGHVS and CDR2 FQNEAQ. The CDR3 has 11 residues. CDR3 in amino acids: CASSLQGEQFF. As DNA, the CDR3 is TGTGCCAGCAGCTTACAGGGTGAGCAGTTCTTC.

The J gene is TRBJ1-4, the V gene TRBV7-9; D might be TRBD1 (5 bases). With 1 base removed from V and 7 bases from J, the gap between germline ends came to 10 bases. The CDR3 is 14 residues long. In germline, CDR1 is SEHNR, CDR2 FQNEAQ (reference sequence). The CDR3 region has the DNA TGTGCCAGCAGCTTAGGAGACAGAGGTGAAAAACTGTTTTTT. Amino acid sequence: CASSLGDRGEKLFF.

This clone was counted only a few times. CDR3 DNA: TGTGCCAGCAGAACCGGGACAGTCCTCTGGGACTATGGCTACACCTTC. This sequence encodes CASRTGTVLWDYGYTF. This chain uses TRBV5-5 with TRBJ1-2; 7 bases agree with TRBD1. CDR1 SGHKS and CDR2 YYEKEE come from the germline V gene (reference sequence). The trim removed 5 bases at V and 3 bases at J, leaving 13 bases unmatched. The CDR3 length is 16 residues.

This sequence joins TRBV24-1 and TRBJ1-1, with D perhaps matching TRBD1 (6 bases). Trimming removed 7 bases from V and 7 bases from J, with 18 bases in between. This CDR3 comprises 14 residues. Looked up from germline, CDR1 is KGHDR and CDR2 is SFDVKD. The CDR3, as DNA: TGTGCCACCAGCCGCACAGGGCAAGTTATTGAAGCTTTCTTT. Amino acids: CATSRTGQVIEAFF.

J is TRBJ1-2 and V is TRBV9; D might be TRBD1 (6 bases). Trimming took off 4 bases at V and 6 bases at J, with 19 bases between the two ends. CDR1 SGDLS and CDR2 YYNGEE come from the germline V gene. The CDR3 is 15 amino acids. CDR3 loop: CASSPGGRGSNGYTF. CDR3 coding DNA: TGTGCCAGCAGCCCCGGAGGCAGGGGATCTAATGGCTACACCTTC.

The chain employs TRBV5-8 and TRBJ1-2, with a possible D match to TRBD1 (6 bases). This CDR3 comprises 15 residues. Germline V CDR1 and CDR2: SGHTS, YDEGEE. With 4 bases removed from V and 3 bases from J, the gap between germline ends came to 16 bases. Here the CDR3 DNA reads TGTGCCAGCAGCACCCGAGGAGCAGGGGACTATGGCTACACCTTC. Its protein is CASSTRGAGDYGYTF.

The chain combines TRBV2 with TRBJ1-1; weak D call: TRBD1 (6 bases). Per germline, CDR1 SNHLY and CDR2 FYNNEI. With 6 bases removed from V and 2 bases from J, the gap between germline ends came to 19 bases. This CDR3 spans 16 amino acids. In DNA form, the CDR3 reads TGTGCCAGCAGGGGGGCTGGAGGACACCTTAACACTGAAGCTTTCTTT. Its translation is CASRGAGGHLNTEAFF.

V usage is TRBV7-3 and J usage is TRBJ2-5; 7 bases align to TRBD1. The ends lost 5 bases at V and 0 bases at J; junction bases unmatched: 18. Germline V gives CDR1 SGHTA, CDR2 FQGTGA. There are 19 residues in the CDR3. The CDR3: CASSPGSGQLFAYQETQYF. The DNA of the CDR3 is TGTGCCAGCAGCCCGGGTTCGGGACAGCTCTTTGCGTACCAAGAGACCCAGTACTTC. Combining the CDR3 with reference TRBV7-3 and TRBJ2-5 gives the whole variable domain GAGVSQTPSNKVTEKGKYVELRCDPISGHTALYWYRQSLGQGPEFLIYFQGTGAADDSGLPNDRFFAVRPEGSVSTLKIQRTERGDSAVYLCASSPGSGQLFAYQETQYFGPGTRLLVL.

For the CDR3, the DNA is TGTGCCAGTAGTATATCCTCGGGGTCCCCGAGCACTGAAGCTTTCTTT. It is translated as CASSISSGSPSTEAFF. This chain links TRBV19 with TRBJ1-1; D unresolved. The V gene lost 2 bases and the J gene lost 4 bases, with 17 bases spanning the gap. Germline V CDR1 and CDR2: LNHDA, SQIVND (reference sequence). The CDR3 has 16 residues.

CDR3: CASSRRQGNTEAFF. The DNA of the CDR3 is TGTGCCAGCAGCAGACGACAGGGGAACACTGAAGCTTTCTTT. The chain couples TRBV7-8 to TRBJ1-1; 7 positions agree with TRBD1. Germline V gene lookup returns CDR1 SGHVS and CDR2 FQNEAQ. The CDR3 consists of 14 residues. Trimming cost V 5 bases and J 1 base; bases outside gene matches: 4.

V is TRBV30 and J is TRBJ1-2; D remains ambiguous. Germline values: CDR1 GTSNPN, CDR2 SVGIG (reference sequence). Trimming shortened V by 3 bases and J by 7 bases, and 18 bases separated the two germline ends. The CDR3 contains 14 residues. CDR3 sequence: CAWRSVGRQSGYTF. DNA of the CDR3: TGTGCCTGGAGATCTGTGGGCAGGCAGAGTGGCTACACCTTC.

Points on this clone: One junction end disagrees with the germline gene, perhaps due to a read error. V and J are TRBV6-5 and TRBJ1-1; possible D gene TRBD1, 6 bases. CDR3 length: 13 residues. Looked up from germline, CDR1 is MNHEY and CDR2 is SVGAGI. The CDR3 spells CASRLTGTRESFF. The CDR3 nucleotides read TGTGCCAGCAGACTAACAGGGACCCGTGAATCTTTCTTT.